The clone carrying this TCR beta chain has ten or more counts. Its antigen remains unknown. These data originate in a study of CD8 T cells in ankylosing spondylitis. Study-level results: Reportedly, significant enrichment of disease-linked clones occurred in matched ankylosing spondylitis synovial fluid. A motif of eight or nine highly homologous TCR beta variants was seen as apparently characteristic of ankylosing spondylitis blood.

Looked up from germline, CDR1 is SGHVS and CDR2 is FQNEAQ. The CDR3 is 13 amino acids. V was shortened by 2 bases and J by 5 bases, with 7 bases between the two germline ends. TCRdb re-analysed the 5' RACE reads in MiXCR, keeping a single row per CDR3 protein. The sample lists about 500,000 distinct CDR3 sequences, approximately 5.3% occurring once. The sequenced material came from blood, either unsorted or a sorted T cell fraction (not recorded which). This sequence was found in a male donor with ankylosing spondylitis. The chain links TRBV7-8 to TRBJ1-3, with D uncertain. This chain's CDR3 is CASSLRGRNTIYF. The DNA of the CDR3 is TGTGCCAGCAGCTTACGAGGGCGAAACACCATATATTTT.